What follows are 13 T cell receptor beta chains derived from one specimen sequenced in a study of neurological immune-mediated disorders. MiXCR, applied by TCRdb to the 5' RACE reads, yields one record per CDR3 protein. Of 87,000 or so distinct CDR3 sequences listed, about 3.8% were seen once; the top ten hold under 6.5%. The sample comprised PBMCs. These receptors were taken from a woman under 30 with multiple sclerosis.

At least ten counts were recorded for this clonotype. The J gene is TRBJ2-7, the V gene TRBV5-1, with TRBD1 matching 11 bases. In germline, CDR1 is SGHRS, CDR2 YFSETQ. The CDR3 has 15 residues. Germline trimming cut 0 bases from V and 4 bases from J; bases unmatched to any gene: 3. The CDR3, as DNA: TGCGCCAGCAGCTTGGGGACAGGGGGCTATTACGAGCAGTACTTC. It specifies CASSLGTGGYYEQYF. The variable domain in full, with the rest retrieved from reference TRBV5-1 and TRBJ2-7, is KAGVTQTPRYLIKTRGQQVTLSCSPISGHRSVSWYQQTPGQGLQFLFEYFSETQRNKGNFPGRFSGRQFSNSRSEMNVSTLELGDSALYLCASSLGTGGYYEQYFGPGTRLTVT.

This clonotype was detected many times. In DNA form, the CDR3 reads TGTGCCAGCAACCTAAATACCCACTTCGGGGAGCTGTTTTTT. This encodes CASNLNTHFGELFF. V is TRBV3-1 and J is TRBJ2-2; D uncertain. CDR1 and CDR2 (germline): LGHDT, YNNKEL (reference sequence). The V and J ends lost 7 bases and 7 bases respectively, with 16 bases between them. The CDR3 is 14 residues long.

The table lists this clonotype with a few counts. V and J are TRBV5-8 and TRBJ1-5; TRBD1 matches 7 bases. The CDR3 has 19 residues. The germline CDR1 and CDR2 sequences are SGHTS and YDEGEE. V lost 4 bases and J lost 1; bases outside the gene matches: 17. As DNA, the CDR3 is TGTGCCAGCAGCCTCGGTGGGGCAGGGGGGGTTAACAGCAATCAGCCCCAGCATTTT. The encoded protein is CASSLGGAGGVNSNQPQHF.

This clonotype was counted many times. The rearrangement uses TRBV5-1 and TRBJ2-5; a possible D gene is TRBD1 (6 bases). Germline loops: CDR1 SGHRS, CDR2 YFSETQ. The CDR3 length is 16 residues. Trimming removed 5 bases from V and 5 bases from J, with 22 bases in between. The CDR3 bases are TGCGCCAGCAGATGGGGGCCGGCGGTTAGCTTCGAGACCCAGTACTTC. The encoded protein is CASRWGPAVSFETQYF.

Note on this clonotype: This may stem from a read error, because a much larger clone lies one nucleotide away. The chain couples TRBV20-1 to TRBJ2-3, with a weak D call TRBD2 (6 bases). Germline assignment: CDR1 DFQATT and CDR2 SNEGSKA (reference sequence). The CDR3 contains 13 residues. This CDR3 is CSAREGLTDKQYF. CDR3 sequence (DNA): TGCAGTGCTAGGGAGGGTCTCACAGATAAGCAGTATTTT.

Comments on this clonotype: A much bigger clone sits one base away, suggesting this may be a read error. This chain links TRBV20-1 with TRBJ1-2; D gene uncertain. The length of the CDR3 is 14 residues. Germline CDR1 and CDR2: DFQATT and SNEGSKA (reference sequence). The CDR3 coding sequence is TGCAGGAGGATTGAGGGAGATGTCATCTATGGCTACACCTTC. Translation gives CRRIEGDVIYGYTF.

This clonotype was recorded many times. The limits of the CDR3 on the DNA are not certain, so only TCRdb's listed CDR3 is given. This CDR3 is CASSLALWGTGSSSF. This chain joins TRBV12-3 or TRBV12-4 and TRBJ1-2; the table assigns TRBD1, which was not confirmed against the DNA. The CDR3 numbers 15 amino acids, ends counted.

This clonotype was observed many times. The genes are TRBV5-4 and TRBJ2-1, with D perhaps matching TRBD1 or TRBD2 (5 bases each). The CDR3 contains 13 residues. V lost 4 bases to trimming and J lost 9 bases, with 14 bases between them. Germline lookup yields CDR1 SGHNT and CDR2 YYREEE (reference sequence). The CDR3 DNA is TGTGCCAGCAGCCATCTTGAGGGGAGTGAGCAGTTCTTC. It yields the protein CASSHLEGSEQFF.

This clonotype was picked up many times. The rearrangement links TRBV10-3 to TRBJ2-7, with TRBD1 identical over 10 bases. The CDR3 is 14 amino acids. Germline CDR1 is ENHRY and CDR2 is SYGVKD. With 2 bases clipped from V and 4 bases from J, the junction kept 2 bases outside the gene matches. CDR3 coding DNA: TGTGCCATCAGTGAGATGGGACAGGGGTACGAGCAGTACTTC. Translation gives CAISEMGQGYEQYF.

This clonotype was seen at least ten times. J is TRBJ2-3 and V is TRBV28; the D gene could be TRBD1 or TRBD2 (5 bases each). Germline CDR1 and CDR2: MDHEN and SYDVKM. CDR3 size: 14 residues. V shed 7 bases and J shed 7 bases, with 18 bases lying between them. DNA of the CDR3: TGTGCCAGCAAGTTCGGGACCCTCCAGAATACGCAGTATTTT. Its protein is CASKFGTLQNTQYF. Based on the CDR3 plus reference TRBV28 and TRBJ2-3, the full variable domain is DVKVTQSSRYLVKRTGEKVFLECVQDMDHENMFWYRQDPGLGLRLIYFSYDVKMKEKGDIPEGYSVSREKKERFSLILESASTNQTSMYLCASKFGTLQNTQYFGPGTRLTVL.

This clonotype was observed at least ten times. As DNA, the CDR3 is TGTGCCAGCAGCTTGGAAATAGGGGGCTCATCCCTCTCCTACGAGCAGTACTTC. Its protein is CASSLEIGGSSLSYEQYF. The chain combines TRBV5-6 with TRBJ2-7; 7 bases match TRBD1. The CDR3 runs to 18 residues. With 0 bases clipped from V and 0 bases from J, the junction kept 12 bases outside the gene matches. Germline CDR1 and CDR2: SGHDT and YYEEEE.

The sample holds many counts of this clonotype. The rearrangement joins TRBV7-2 to TRBJ2-3; 7 nucleotides line up with TRBD2. This CDR3 contains 16 residues. Unmatched junction bases numbered 12, after V lost 5 bases and J lost 4 bases. Germline values: CDR1 SGHTA, CDR2 FQGNSA. Here the CDR3 DNA reads TGTGCCAGCAGCCCAGCCCGGACTAGTTGGCCAGATACGCAGTATTTT. It specifies CASSPARTSWPDTQYF.

The sample holds many counts of this clonotype. The chain recombines TRBV12-3 or TRBV12-4 with TRBJ2-5; either TRBD1 or TRBD2 may supply D (5 bases each). The CDR3 extends over 14 amino acids. V was trimmed by 5 bases and J by 4 bases, leaving 14 bases between them. The CDR3 loop is CASSPSGRSETQYF. The CDR3 bases are TGTGCCAGCAGTCCGTCGGGACGGTCAGAGACCCAGTACTTC.